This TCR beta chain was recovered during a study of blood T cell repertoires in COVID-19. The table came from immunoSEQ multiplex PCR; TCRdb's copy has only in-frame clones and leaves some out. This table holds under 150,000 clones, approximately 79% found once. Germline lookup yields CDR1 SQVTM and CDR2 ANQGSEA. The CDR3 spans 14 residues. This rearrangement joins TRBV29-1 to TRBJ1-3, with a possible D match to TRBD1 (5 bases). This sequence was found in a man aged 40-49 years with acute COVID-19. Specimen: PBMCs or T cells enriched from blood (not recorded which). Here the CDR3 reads CSVTAGLGGNTIYF. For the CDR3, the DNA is TGCAGTGTTACGGCAGGGTTAGGTGGAAACACCATATATTTT.